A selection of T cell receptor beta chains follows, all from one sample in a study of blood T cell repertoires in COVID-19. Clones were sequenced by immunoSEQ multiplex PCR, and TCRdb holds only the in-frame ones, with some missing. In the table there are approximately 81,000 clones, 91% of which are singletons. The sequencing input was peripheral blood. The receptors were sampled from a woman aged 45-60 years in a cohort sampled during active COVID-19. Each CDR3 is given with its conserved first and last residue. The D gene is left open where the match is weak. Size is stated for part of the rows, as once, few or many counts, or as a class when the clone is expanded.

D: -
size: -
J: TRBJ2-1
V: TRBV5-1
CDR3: CASSGNRVGALSSEQFF
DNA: TGCGCCAGCAGCGGAAATCGGGTGGGGGCCTTATCAAGTGAGCAGTTCTTC

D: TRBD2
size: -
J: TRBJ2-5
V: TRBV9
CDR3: CASSVGLAGGEQETQYF
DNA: TGTGCCAGCAGCGTAGGGCTAGCGGGAGGTGAGCAAGAGACCCAGTACTTC

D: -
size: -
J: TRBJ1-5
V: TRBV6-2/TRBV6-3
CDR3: CASSWGVNQPQHF
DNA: TGTGCCAGCAGTTGGGGGGTTAATCAGCCCCAGCATTTT

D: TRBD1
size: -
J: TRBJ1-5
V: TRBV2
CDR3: CASRGTAYSNQPQHF
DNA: TGTGCCAGCCGGGGGACAGCCTATAGCAATCAGCCCCAGCATTTT

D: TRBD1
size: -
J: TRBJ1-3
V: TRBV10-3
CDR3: CAISDPTRGLTNTIYF
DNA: TGTGCCATCAGTGACCCGACCAGGGGGCTGACAAACACCATATATTTT

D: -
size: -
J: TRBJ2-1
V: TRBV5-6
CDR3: CASSLGQAYNEQFF
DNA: TGTGCCAGCAGCTTGGGGCAGGCCTACAATGAGCAGTTCTTC

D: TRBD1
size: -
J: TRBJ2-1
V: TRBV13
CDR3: CASSLGQGVGNEQFF
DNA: TGTGCCAGCAGCTTAGGACAGGGGGTCGGGAATGAGCAGTTCTTC

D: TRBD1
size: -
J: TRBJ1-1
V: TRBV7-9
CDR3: CASSFGGQGYSWANTEAFF
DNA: TGTGCCAGCAGCTTCGGAGGACAGGGTTATTCCTGGGCGAACACTGAAGCTTTCTTT

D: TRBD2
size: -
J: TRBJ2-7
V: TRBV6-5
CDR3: CASSLLAGGPYEQYF
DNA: TGTGCCAGCAGTCTACTAGCGGGGGGTCCCTACGAGCAGTACTTC

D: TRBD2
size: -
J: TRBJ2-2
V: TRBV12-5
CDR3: CASGRPYGREGPGELFF
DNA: TGTGCTAGTGGTAGGCCTTACGGGCGGGAGGGCCCCGGGGAGCTGTTTTTT

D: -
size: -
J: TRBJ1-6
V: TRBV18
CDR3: CASSPRSSYNSPLHF
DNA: TGTGCCAGCTCACCAAGGAGCTCCTATAATTCACCCCTCCACTTT

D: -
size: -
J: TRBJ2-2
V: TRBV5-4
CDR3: CASSITITATGELFF
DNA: TGTGCCAGCAGCATAACAATAACAGCCACCGGGGAGCTGTTTTTT

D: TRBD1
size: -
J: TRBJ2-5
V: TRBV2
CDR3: CASKGGLGETQYF
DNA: TGTGCCAGCAAAGGGGGCCTGGGAGAGACCCAGTACTTC

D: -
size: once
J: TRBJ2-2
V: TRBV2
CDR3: CASSRPGDGELFF
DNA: TGTGCCAGCAGTCGCCCGGGGGACGGGGAGCTGTTTTTT

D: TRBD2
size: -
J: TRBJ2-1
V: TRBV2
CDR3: CASRGISGRALEQFF
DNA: TGTGCCAGCAGGGGGATTAGCGGGAGGGCCCTTGAGCAGTTCTTC

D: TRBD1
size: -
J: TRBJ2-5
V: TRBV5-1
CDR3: CASRGDSQETQYF
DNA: TGCGCCAGCAGAGGGGACAGCCAAGAGACCCAGTACTTC

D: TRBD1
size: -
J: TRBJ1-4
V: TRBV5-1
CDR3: CASSPAGTGGEKLFF
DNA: TGCGCCAGCAGCCCGGCCGGGACAGGGGGTGAAAAACTGTTTTTT

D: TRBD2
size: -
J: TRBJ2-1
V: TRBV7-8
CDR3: CASSSRGLAGAEQFF
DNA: TGTGCCAGCAGCTCGCGGGGACTAGCGGGAGCTGAGCAGTTCTTC

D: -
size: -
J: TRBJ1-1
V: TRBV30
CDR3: CAWGFKRNTEAFF
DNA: TGTGCCTGGGGTTTTAAGAGGAACACTGAAGCTTTCTTT

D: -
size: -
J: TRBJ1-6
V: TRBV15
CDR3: CATSRDRPDNSPLHF
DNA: TGTGCCACCAGCAGAGACCGCCCGGATAATTCACCCCTCCACTTT

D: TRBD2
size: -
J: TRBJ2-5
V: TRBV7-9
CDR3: CASSLASGRETQYF
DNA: TGTGCCAGCAGCTTAGCCAGCGGGAGAGAGACCCAGTACTTC

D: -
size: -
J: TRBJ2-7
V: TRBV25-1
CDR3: CAVKDSTYEQYF
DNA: TGTGCCGTAAAGGACAGTACCTACGAGCAGTACTTC

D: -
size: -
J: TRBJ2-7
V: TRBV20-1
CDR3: CSASGFRGSEQYF
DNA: TGCAGTGCTAGTGGGTTTCGAGGCTCCGAGCAGTACTTC

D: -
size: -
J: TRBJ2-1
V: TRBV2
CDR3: CASRPGLPRPLFKFF
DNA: TGTGCCAGCAGACCCGGACTTCCCCGGCCCCTATTTAAGTTCTTC

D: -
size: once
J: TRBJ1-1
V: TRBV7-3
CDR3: CASSLSKDTEAFF
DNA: TGTGCCAGCAGCTTATCTAAAGACACTGAAGCTTTCTTT

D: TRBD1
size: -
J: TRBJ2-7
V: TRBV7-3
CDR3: CASSLTPTGVYGLEQYF
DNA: TGTGCCAGCAGCTTAACCCCAACAGGGGTATACGGTCTCGAGCAGTACTTC

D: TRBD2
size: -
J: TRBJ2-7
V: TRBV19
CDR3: CASALGTGGAYEQYF
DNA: TGTGCCAGTGCCCTGGGTACGGGAGGAGCCTACGAGCAGTACTTC

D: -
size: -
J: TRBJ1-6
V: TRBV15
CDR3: CATSRDPEGGEGSPLHF
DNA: TGTGCCACCAGCAGAGACCCCGAGGGAGGGGAGGGTTCACCCCTCCACTTT

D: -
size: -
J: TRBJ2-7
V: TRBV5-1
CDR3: CASKPGAPSAYEQYF
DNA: TGCGCCAGCAAACCCGGGGCCCCTAGCGCTTACGAGCAGTACTTC

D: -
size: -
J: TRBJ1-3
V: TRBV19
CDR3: CASKLGGQLSGNTIYF
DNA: TGTGCCAGTAAGCTAGGAGGACAGCTCTCTGGAAACACCATATATTTT

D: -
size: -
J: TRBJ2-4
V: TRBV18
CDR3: CASSQTSGGAKNIQYF
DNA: TGTGCCAGCTCACAGACTAGTGGAGGAGCCAAAAACATTCAGTACTTC

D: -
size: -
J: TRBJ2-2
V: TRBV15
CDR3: CATSRGLGGTDTGELFF
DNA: TGTGCCACCAGCAGAGGGTTAGGCGGCACCGACACCGGGGAGCTGTTTTTT

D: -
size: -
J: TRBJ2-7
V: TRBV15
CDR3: CATSRDGTRFDEQYF
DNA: TGTGCCACCAGCAGAGATGGTACTAGATTCGACGAGCAGTACTTC

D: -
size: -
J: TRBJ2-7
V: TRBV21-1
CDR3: CASSKWGGETSYEQYF
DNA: TGTGCCAGCAGCAAATGGGGAGGGGAAACGTCCTACGAGCAGTACTTC

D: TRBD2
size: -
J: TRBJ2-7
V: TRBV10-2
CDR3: CASATGGNEQYF
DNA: TGCGCCAGCGCAACGGGGGGGAACGAGCAGTACTTC

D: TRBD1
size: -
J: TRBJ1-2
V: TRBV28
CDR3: CASTTGGHGYTF
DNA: TGTGCCAGCACGACAGGGGGGCATGGCTACACCTTC

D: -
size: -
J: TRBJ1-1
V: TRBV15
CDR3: CATSREDTEAFF
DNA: TGTGCCACCAGCAGGGAGGACACTGAAGCTTTCTTT

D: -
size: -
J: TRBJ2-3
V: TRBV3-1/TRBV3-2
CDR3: CASSQVSVAGSTDTQYF
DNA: TGTGCCAGCAGCCAAGTAAGCGTGGCGGGGAGCACAGATACGCAGTATTTT

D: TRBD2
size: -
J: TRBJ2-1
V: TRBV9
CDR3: CASSERSGGIAEQFF
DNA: TGTGCCAGCAGCGAGCGTAGCGGGGGGATAGCTGAGCAGTTCTTC

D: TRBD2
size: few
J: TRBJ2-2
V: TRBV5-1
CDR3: CASSFDPAGSTGELFF
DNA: TGCGCCAGCAGCTTTGACCCAGCGGGAAGCACCGGGGAGCTGTTTTTT

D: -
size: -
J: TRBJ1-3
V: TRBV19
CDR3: CASSIGRLISGNTIYF
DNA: TGTGCCAGTAGTATCGGCAGGCTAATCTCTGGAAACACCATATATTTT

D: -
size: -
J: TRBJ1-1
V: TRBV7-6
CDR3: CASSSRKDTLNTEAFF
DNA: TGTGCCAGCAGCTCGCGGAAGGACACGTTGAACACTGAAGCTTTCTTT

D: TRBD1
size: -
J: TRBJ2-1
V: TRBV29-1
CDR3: CSVEVQGAGEQFF
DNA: TGCAGCGTTGAGGTGCAGGGGGCAGGTGAGCAGTTCTTC

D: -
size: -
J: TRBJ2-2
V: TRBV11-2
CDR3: CASSLVRTGELFF
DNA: TGTGCCAGCAGCTTAGTGCGGACCGGGGAGCTGTTTTTT

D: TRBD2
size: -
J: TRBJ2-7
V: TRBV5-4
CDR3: CASSRPSGGAPYEQYF
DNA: TGTGCCAGCAGCCGGCCTAGCGGGGGGGCCCCCTACGAGCAGTACTTC

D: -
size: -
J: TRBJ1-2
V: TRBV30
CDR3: CAWSPRTTGGYTF
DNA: TGTGCCTGGAGTCCCCGGACGACGGGAGGCTACACCTTC

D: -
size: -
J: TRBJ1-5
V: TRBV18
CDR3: CASSRGGKQPQHF
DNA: TGTGCCAGCTCCCGGGGAGGTAAGCAGCCCCAGCATTTT

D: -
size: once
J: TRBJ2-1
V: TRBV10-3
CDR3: CAGKASTTFGEQFF
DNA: TGTGCCGGTAAAGCCTCCACTACCTTCGGTGAGCAGTTCTTC